This T cell receptor (beta chain) was obtained from a study of Ad26.COV2.S vaccination and SARS-CoV-2 variants. This CDR3 contains 12 residues. CDR1 is SQVTM and CDR2 is ANQGSEA in the germline V gene. V lost 4 bases to trimming and J lost 2 bases, with 5 bases between them. TCRdb keeps only in-frame clones here, not all; method: immunoSEQ multiplex PCR. The profile shows about 320,000 clones, around 83% of them singletons. Indicated treatment: over 15 received Ad26.COV2.S at low or high dose, single or two shots; several received placebo; per-sample allocation not given. Sampling was done on day 63 after the first vaccine or placebo injection.

This specimen consisted of peripheral blood, obtained in a trial of Ad26.COV2.S vaccine versus placebo. This sequence originates from a person between 18 and 59 years old who received the Ad26.COV2.S COVID-19 vaccine or a placebo. This chain connects TRBV29-1 to TRBJ1-4; D is unresolved. The CDR3 nucleotides are TGCAGCGTTGGTTCCACTAATGAAAAACTGTTTTTT. Protein product: CSVGSTNEKLFF.